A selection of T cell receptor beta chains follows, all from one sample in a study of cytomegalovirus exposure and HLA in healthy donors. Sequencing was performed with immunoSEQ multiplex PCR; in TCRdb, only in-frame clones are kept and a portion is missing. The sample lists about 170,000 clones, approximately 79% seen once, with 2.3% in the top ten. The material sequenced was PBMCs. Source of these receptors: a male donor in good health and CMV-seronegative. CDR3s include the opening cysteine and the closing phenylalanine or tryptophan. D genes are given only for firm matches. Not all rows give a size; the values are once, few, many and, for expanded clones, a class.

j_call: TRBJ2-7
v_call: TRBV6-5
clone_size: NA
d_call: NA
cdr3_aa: CASRGGNSYEQYF
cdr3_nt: TGTGCCAGCCGCGGTGGCAATAGTTACGAGCAGTACTTC

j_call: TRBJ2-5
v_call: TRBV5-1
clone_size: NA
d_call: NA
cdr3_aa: CASSLGQVIQETQYF
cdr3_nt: TGCGCCAGCAGCTTGGGGCAGGTGATCCAAGAGACCCAGTACTTC

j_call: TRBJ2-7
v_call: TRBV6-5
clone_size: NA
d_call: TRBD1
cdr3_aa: CATKDRGDEQYF
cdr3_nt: TGTGCCACCAAGGACAGGGGAGACGAGCAGTACTTC

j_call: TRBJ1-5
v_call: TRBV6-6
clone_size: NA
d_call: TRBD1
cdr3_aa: CASSGTAYSNQPQHF
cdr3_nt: TGTGCCAGCAGCGGGACAGCTTATAGCAATCAGCCCCAGCATTTT

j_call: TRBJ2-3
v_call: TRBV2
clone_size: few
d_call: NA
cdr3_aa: CASFRGPSTDTQYF
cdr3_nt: TGTGCCAGCTTTAGGGGCCCGAGCACAGATACGCAGTATTTT

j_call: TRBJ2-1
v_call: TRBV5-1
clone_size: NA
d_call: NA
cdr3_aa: CASSLGSGGTGEQFF
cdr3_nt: TGCGCCAGCAGCTTGGGTAGCGGCGGGACCGGTGAGCAGTTCTTC

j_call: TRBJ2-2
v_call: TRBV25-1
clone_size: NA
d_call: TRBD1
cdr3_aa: CASSGTGFSGELFF
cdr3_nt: TGTGCCAGCAGTGGGACAGGGTTTTCCGGGGAGCTGTTTTTT

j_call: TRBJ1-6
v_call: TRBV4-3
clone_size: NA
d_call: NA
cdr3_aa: CASSLNQGNNSPLHF
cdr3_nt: TGCGCCAGCAGCCTCAATCAGGGAAATAATTCACCCCTCCACTTT

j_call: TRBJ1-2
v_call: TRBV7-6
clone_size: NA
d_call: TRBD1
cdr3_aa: CASSPDRGAGYTF
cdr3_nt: TGTGCCAGCAGCCCAGACAGGGGAGCCGGCTACACCTTC

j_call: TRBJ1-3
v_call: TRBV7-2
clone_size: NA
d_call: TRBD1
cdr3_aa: CASSLGTGSGNTIYF
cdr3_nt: TGTGCCAGCAGCTTAGGGACAGGCTCTGGAAACACCATATATTTT

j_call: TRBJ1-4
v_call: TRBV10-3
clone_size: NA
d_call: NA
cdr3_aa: CAISESVGAGNEKLFF
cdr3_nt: TGTGCCATCAGTGAGTCGGTGGGGGCTGGGAATGAAAAACTGTTTTTT

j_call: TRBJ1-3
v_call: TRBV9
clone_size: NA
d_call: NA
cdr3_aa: CASSVKGLPSSGNTIYF
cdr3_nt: TGTGCCAGCAGCGTAAAAGGACTCCCGAGCTCTGGAAACACCATATATTTT

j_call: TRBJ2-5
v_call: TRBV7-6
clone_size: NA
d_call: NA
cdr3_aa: CASSLFFSETQYF
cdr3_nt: TGTGCCAGCAGCTTGTTTTTCTCGGAGACCCAGTACTTC

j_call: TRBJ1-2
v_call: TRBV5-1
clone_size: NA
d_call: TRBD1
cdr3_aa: CASSPGAFGDRESYGYTF
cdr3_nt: TGCGCCAGCAGCCCAGGAGCGTTCGGGGACAGGGAGAGCTATGGCTACACCTTC

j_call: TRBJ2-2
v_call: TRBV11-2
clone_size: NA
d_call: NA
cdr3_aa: CASSLATAYELFF
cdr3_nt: TGTGCCAGCAGCTTAGCTACAGCATATGAGCTGTTTTTT